This paragraph reports one TCR beta chain. The sample originates from a study of PD-1 blockade in classical Hodgkin lymphoma. No patient escaped relapse after autologous stem cell transplantation, and brentuximab vedotin exposure varied. TCRdb's table, derived via immunoSEQ multiplex PCR, lists solely in-frame clones and lacks some. The repertoire consists of approximately 160,000 clones, with less than 80% occurring once and the leading ten covering over 7.5%. Trimming removed 3 bases at V and 2 bases at J, with 15 bases between. This CDR3 spans 16 amino acids. Germline V lookup: CDR1 SGHRS, CDR2 YFSETQ.

Material: peripheral blood mononuclear cells (PBMCs), obtained before the second cycle of nivolumab. This TCR derives from a human donor with classical Hodgkin lymphoma. V usage is TRBV5-1 and J usage is TRBJ1-3; D is uncertain. The CDR3 here is CASSSKGVGTGNTIYF. The DNA for the CDR3 is TGCGCCAGCAGCTCAAAGGGAGTCGGGACTGGAAACACCATATATTTT.